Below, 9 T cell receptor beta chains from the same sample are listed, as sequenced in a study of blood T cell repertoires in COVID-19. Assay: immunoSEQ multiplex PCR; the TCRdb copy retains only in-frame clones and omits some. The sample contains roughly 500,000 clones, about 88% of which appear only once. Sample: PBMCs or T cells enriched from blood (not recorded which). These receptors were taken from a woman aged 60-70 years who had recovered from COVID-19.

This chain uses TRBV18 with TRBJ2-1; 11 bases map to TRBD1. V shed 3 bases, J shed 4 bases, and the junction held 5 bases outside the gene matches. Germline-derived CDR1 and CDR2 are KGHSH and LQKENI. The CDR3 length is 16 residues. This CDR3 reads CASSPGTGGTYNEQFF. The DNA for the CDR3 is TGTGCCAGCTCACCTGGGACAGGGGGAACGTACAATGAGCAGTTCTTC.

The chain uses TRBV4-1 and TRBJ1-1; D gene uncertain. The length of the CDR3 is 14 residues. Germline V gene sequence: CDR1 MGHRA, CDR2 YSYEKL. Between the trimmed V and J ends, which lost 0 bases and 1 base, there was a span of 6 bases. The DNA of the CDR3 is TGCGCCAGCAGCCAAGATGGGCGGAACACTGAAGCTTTCTTT. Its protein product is CASSQDGRNTEAFF.

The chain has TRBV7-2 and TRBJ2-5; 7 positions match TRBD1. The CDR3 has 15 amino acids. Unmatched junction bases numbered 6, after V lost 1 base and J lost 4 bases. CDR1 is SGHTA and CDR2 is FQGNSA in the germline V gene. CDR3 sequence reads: CASSLEAGGIETQYF. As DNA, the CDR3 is TGTGCCAGCAGCTTAGAGGCAGGGGGTATAGAGACCCAGTACTTC. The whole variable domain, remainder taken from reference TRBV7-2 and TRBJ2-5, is GAGVSQSPSNKVTEKGKDVELRCDPISGHTALYWYRQSLGQGLEFLIYFQGNSAPDKSGLPSDRFSAERTGGSVSTLTIQRTQQEDSAVYLCASSLEAGGIETQYFGPGTRLLVL.

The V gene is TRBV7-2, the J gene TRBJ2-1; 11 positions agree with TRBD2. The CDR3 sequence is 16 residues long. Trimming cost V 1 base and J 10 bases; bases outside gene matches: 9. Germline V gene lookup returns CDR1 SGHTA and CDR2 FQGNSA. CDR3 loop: CASSLVWLAGGGEQFF. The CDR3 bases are TGTGCCAGCAGCTTAGTGTGGCTAGCGGGGGGAGGGGAGCAGTTCTTC.

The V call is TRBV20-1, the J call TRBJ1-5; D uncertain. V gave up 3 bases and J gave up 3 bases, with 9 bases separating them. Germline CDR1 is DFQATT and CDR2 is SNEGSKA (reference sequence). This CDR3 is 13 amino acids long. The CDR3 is CSASSVSNQPQHF. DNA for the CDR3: TGCAGTGCTAGTTCAGTGTCCAATCAGCCCCAGCATTTT.

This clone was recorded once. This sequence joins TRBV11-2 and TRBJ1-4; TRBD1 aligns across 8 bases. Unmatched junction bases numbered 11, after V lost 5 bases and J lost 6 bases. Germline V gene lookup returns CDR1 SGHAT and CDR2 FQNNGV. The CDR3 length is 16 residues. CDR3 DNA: TGTGCCAGCAGCCCTACAGGGGGTGTCCTCCATGAAAAACTGTTTTTT. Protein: CASSPTGGVLHEKLFF.

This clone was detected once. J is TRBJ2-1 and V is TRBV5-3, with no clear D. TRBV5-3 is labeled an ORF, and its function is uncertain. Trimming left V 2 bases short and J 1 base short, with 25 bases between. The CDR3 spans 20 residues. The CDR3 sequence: CARSLCLGRIPTSSYNEQFF. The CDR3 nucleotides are TGTGCCAGAAGCTTATGTTTGGGCAGGATACCCACCTCTTCCTACAATGAGCAGTTCTTC.

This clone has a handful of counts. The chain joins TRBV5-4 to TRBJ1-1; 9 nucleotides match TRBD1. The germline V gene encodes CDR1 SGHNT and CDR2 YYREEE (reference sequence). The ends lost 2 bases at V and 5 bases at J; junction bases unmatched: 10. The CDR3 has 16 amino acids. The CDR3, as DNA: TGTGCCAGCAGCTTCGGAGGGGACAGGGAAATTACTGAAGCTTTCTTT. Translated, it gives CASSFGGDREITEAFF.

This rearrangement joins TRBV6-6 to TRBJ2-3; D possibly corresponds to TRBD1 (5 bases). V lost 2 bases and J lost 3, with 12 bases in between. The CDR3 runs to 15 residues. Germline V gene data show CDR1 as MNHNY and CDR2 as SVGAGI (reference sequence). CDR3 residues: CASSYRQGGTDTQYF. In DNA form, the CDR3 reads TGTGCCAGCAGTTACAGGCAGGGCGGAACAGATACGCAGTATTTT.